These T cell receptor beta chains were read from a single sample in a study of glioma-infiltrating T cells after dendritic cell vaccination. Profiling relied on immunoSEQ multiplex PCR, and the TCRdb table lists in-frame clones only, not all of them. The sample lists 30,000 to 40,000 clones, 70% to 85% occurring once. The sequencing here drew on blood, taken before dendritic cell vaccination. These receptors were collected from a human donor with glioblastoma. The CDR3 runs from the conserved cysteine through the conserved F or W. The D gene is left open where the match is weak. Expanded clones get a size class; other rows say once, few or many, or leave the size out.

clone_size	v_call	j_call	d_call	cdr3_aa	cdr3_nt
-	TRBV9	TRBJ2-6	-	CASSVGAGVAGANVLTF	TGTGCCAGCAGCGTAGGCGCAGGGGTGGCTGGGGCCAACGTCCTGACTTTC
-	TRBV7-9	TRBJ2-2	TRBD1	CASRTGQGGYTGELFF	TGTGCCAGCAGAACGGGACAGGGCGGATACACCGGGGAGCTGTTTTTT
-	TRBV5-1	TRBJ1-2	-	CASSLDSNYGYTF	TGCGCCAGCAGCTTAGACAGTAACTATGGCTACACCTTC
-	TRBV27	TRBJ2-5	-	CASRSWGVQETQYF	TGTGCCAGCAGATCCTGGGGGGTACAAGAGACCCAGTACTTC
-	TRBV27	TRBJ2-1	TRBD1	CASNPQGAYNEQFF	TGTGCCAGCAATCCACAGGGGGCCTACAATGAGCAGTTCTTC
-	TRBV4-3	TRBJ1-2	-	CASSPGLGDYGYTF	TGCGCCAGCAGCCCAGGTTTAGGGGACTATGGCTACACCTTC
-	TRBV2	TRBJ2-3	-	CASLRLANTDTQYF	TGTGCCAGCCTTCGTCTAGCGAACACAGATACGCAGTATTTT
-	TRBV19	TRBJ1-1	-	CASSRQENTEAFF	TGTGCCAGTAGTCGACAGGAGAACACTGAAGCTTTCTTT
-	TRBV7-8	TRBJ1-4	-	CASSLDLLVTVAWEKLFF	TGTGCCAGCAGCTTAGATCTTTTGGTTACGGTTGCCTGGGAAAAACTGTTTTTT
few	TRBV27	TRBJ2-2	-	CASAGLITGELFF	TGTGCCAGCGCGGGACTGATCACCGGGGAGCTGTTTTTT
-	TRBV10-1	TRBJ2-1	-	CASSESGRGSNEQFF	TGCGCCAGCAGTGAGTCGGGCAGGGGATCCAATGAGCAGTTCTTC
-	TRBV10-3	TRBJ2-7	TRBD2	CAIGGESYEQYF	TGTGCCATCGGGGGGGAGTCCTACGAGCAGTACTTC
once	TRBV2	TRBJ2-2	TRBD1	CASSVDRTGRNTGELFF	TGTGCCAGCAGTGTCGATCGGACAGGGCGAAACACCGGGGAGCTGTTTTTT
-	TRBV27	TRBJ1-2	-	CASSLHNYGYTF	TGTGCCAGCAGTTTACATAACTATGGCTACACCTTC
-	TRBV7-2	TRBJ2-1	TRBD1	CASSIRDRGQDNEQFF	TGTGCCAGCAGCATTAGGGACAGGGGGCAGGACAATGAGCAGTTCTTC
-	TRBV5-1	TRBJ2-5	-	CASSPDGEETQYF	TGCGCCAGCAGCCCGGACGGGGAAGAGACCCAGTACTTC
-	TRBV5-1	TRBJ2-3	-	CASSLGGPSDTQYF	TGCGCCAGCAGCCTGGGGGGCCCATCGGATACGCAGTATTTT
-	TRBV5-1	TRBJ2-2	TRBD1	CASSLSRDRIGYTGELFF	TGCGCCAGCAGCCTGTCCCGGGACAGGATTGGTTACACCGGGGAGCTGTTTTTT
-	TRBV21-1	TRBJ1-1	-	CASSGTLGSTGNTEAFF	TGTGCCAGCAGCGGAACCCTGGGGTCGACAGGGAACACTGAAGCTTTCTTT
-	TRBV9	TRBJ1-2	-	CASSVDGGSDYGYTF	TGTGCCAGCAGCGTAGACGGGGGGAGTGACTATGGCTACACCTTC
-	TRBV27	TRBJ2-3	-	CASSFRIDTDTQYF	TGTGCCAGCAGTTTCCGAATAGACACAGATACGCAGTATTTT
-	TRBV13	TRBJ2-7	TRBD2	CASSLAGGSSSYEQYF	TGTGCCAGCAGCTTAGCGGGGGGGTCTAGCTCCTACGAGCAGTACTTC
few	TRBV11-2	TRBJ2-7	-	CASSLGTALPYEQYF	TGTGCCAGCAGCTTAGGGACAGCGCTCCCCTACGAGCAGTACTTC
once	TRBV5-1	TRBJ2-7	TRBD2	CASSLELAGGEQYF	TGCGCCAGCAGCTTGGAACTAGCGGGGGGGGAGCAGTACTTC
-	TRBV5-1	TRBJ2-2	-	CASSLEPGFDPGELFF	TGCGCCAGCAGCTTGGAACCAGGGTTTGATCCCGGGGAGCTGTTTTTT
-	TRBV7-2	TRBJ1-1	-	CASSLIAGSTEAFF	TGTGCCAGCAGCTTAATAGCCGGGAGCACTGAAGCTTTCTTT
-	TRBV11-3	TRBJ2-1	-	CASSLMGDTYNEQFF	TGTGCCAGCAGCTTAATGGGTGACACCTACAATGAGCAGTTCTTC
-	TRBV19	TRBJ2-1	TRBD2	CASSISSGGGYNEQFF	TGTGCCAGTAGTATAAGTAGCGGGGGGGGGTACAATGAGCAGTTCTTC
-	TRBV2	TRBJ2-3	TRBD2	CASSESGLALRTDTQYF	TGTGCCAGCAGTGAATCCGGACTAGCGTTGCGCACAGATACGCAGTATTTT
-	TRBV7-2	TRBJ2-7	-	CASSLVQGGAYEQYF	TGTGCCAGCAGCTTAGTTCAGGGGGGTGCCTACGAGCAGTACTTC
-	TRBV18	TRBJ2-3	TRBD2	CASSTSGASDTQYF	TGTGCCAGCTCAACGAGCGGGGCCTCAGATACGCAGTATTTT
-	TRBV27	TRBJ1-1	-	CASSFRDYTEAFF	TGTGCCAGCAGTTTCAGGGATTACACTGAAGCTTTCTTT
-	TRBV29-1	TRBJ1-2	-	CSVEGHSSITF	TGCAGCGTTGAAGGGCACAGCTCAATCACCTTC
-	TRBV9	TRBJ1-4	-	CASSSQRGEKLFF	TGTGCCAGCAGCTCTCAGCGGGGGGAAAAACTGTTTTTT
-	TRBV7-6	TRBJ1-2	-	CASSLGGYYGYTF	TGTGCCAGCAGCTTAGGCGGATACTATGGCTACACCTTC
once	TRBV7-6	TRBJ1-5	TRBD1	CASSLLAGGGQPQHF	TGTGCCAGCAGCTTATTGGCAGGGGGCGGTCAGCCCCAGCATTTT
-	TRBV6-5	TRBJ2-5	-	CASSYSLQQETQYF	TGTGCCAGCAGTTACTCGTTACAGCAAGAGACCCAGTACTTC
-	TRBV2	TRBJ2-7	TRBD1	CASSEPQGAYEQYF	TGTGCCAGCAGTGAACCCCAGGGGGCGTACGAGCAGTACTTC
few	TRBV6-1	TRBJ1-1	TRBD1	CASSEPGQGATEAFF	TGTGCCAGCAGTGAACCGGGACAGGGGGCCACTGAAGCTTTCTTT
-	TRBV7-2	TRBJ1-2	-	CASSLARFRSSRYGYTF	TGTGCCAGCAGCTTAGCCCGCTTTAGATCCTCCCGCTATGGCTACACCTTC
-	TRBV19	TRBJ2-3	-	CASSIHLGYTSTDTQYF	TGTGCCAGTAGTATTCACCTAGGATACACTAGCACAGATACGCAGTATTTT